This TCR beta chain was recovered during a study of persistence of HIV-infected CD4 T cells. Study-level results: Antigen-responding cells were enriched for degenerate expanded CDR3beta sequences.

CDR1 is SGHDN, CDR2 FVKESK, per germline. The CDR3 contains 14 residues. Trimming stripped 1 base from V and 14 bases from J, with 20 bases between. Lysates of CMV-infected fibroblasts at 10 ug/mL stimulated these cells. Sorting selected CD4+ T cells upregulating both CD40 ligand and CD69. About this clone: The target antigen is unknown.

The immunoSEQ assay was version 4, run in survey mode. Assay used: immunoSEQ multiplex PCR; TCRdb lists only in-frame clones, some missing. The sample holds some 16,000 clones; almost 65% are singletons and the top ten take roughly 8.8%. This chain joins TRBV14 and TRBJ1-2, with no clear D. The starting material was CD4+ T cells sorted from PBMCs after roughly 20-hour stimulation, obtained from a patient who received antiretroviral therapy. The origin of this receptor is an adult woman with HIV who was CMV-seropositive. As DNA, the CDR3 is TGTGCCAGCAGCCAAGTAACAAGGAATCCGCCCATTACCTTC. Protein sequence: CASSQVTRNPPITF.